Included here is one TCR beta chain sequence, with context. The antigen is unknown. This sample was taken from a study of OX40 agonist ivuxolimab in advanced cancers. Turning to the study itself: Given to patients was ivuxolimab, an agonistic anti-OX40 (CD134) antibody. Patients with prior anti-PD-1, anti-PD-L1 or anti-CTLA-4 therapy were eligible; 35% to 50% had some.

The V gene end was trimmed by 6 bases and the J gene end by 5 bases; junction bases not matched to a gene: 10. The CDR3 has 15 amino acids. The V gene's germline CDR1 is MNHNY and CDR2 SVGAGI (reference sequence). Whole-study findings and limits: Near-lowest levels of clonal expansion characterized partial responders at 0.1-3.0 mg/kg.

TCRdb keeps only in-frame clones here, not all; method: immunoSEQ multiplex PCR. The sample lists roughly 93,000 clones, 92% occurring once. The chain employs TRBV6-6 and TRBJ2-5; 9 nucleotides agree with TRBD1. The TCR comes from an adult with an advanced solid tumor such as melanoma, head and neck, liver or kidney cancer. Sample: CD4+ or CD8+ T cells sorted from blood, taken in a trial of the OX40 agonist ivuxolimab. In DNA form, the CDR3 reads TGTGCCAGCAGCCCGGACAGGGGTGTGGGGGAGACCCAGTACTTC. This translates into CASSPDRGVGETQYF.